This T cell receptor beta chain was sequenced during a study of blood T cell repertoires in COVID-19. As for the study in general: There were acute and convalescent COVID-19 samples, and they came from the United States, Italy and Spain. The analysed material was cDNA or gDNA that came from T cells, B-cell-depleted T cells, or PBMCs.

Authors' analysis steps: By means of reference gene primer amplification, nucleated cell counts were estimated. Repertoires were generated with immunoSEQ multiplex PCR, while TCRdb's copy carries only in-frame clones and drops some. V and J calls and clone size follow that table, whereas D and trimming were derived from the DNA. The sample lists over 110,000 clones; more than 60% were seen once. The ends lost 2 bases at V and 2 bases at J; junction bases unmatched: 9. This CDR3 has 16 residues. CDR1 and CDR2 (germline): SGHTA, FQGNSA. V is TRBV7-2 and J is TRBJ2-7; 7 positions match TRBD2. Specimen: peripheral blood. This clonotype was obtained from a woman aged 55 to 70 with acute or convalescent COVID-19. CDR3 protein: CASSLSASGSTYEQYF. The CDR3 DNA reads as TGTGCCAGCAGCTTATCGGCTAGCGGTAGTACCTACGAGCAGTACTTC.